These 26 T cell receptor beta chains were all obtained from the same sample, sequenced in a study of T-cell reconstitution after alpha-beta-depleted transplantation in children. As it was prepared, the TCRbeta library received unique molecular identifiers. TCRdb re-derived calls from the PCR reads in MiXCR, one entry per CDR3 protein. The sample lists just under 550,000 distinct CDR3 sequences, approximately 20% occurring once. The material sequenced was PBMCs from the stem cell graft donor, taken from the stem cell graft. Receptors originate from a human donor who donated a stem cell graft to a child with acute lymphoblastic leukemia.

This clonotype appeared a few times. This sequence joins TRBV5-1 and TRBJ1-1; no clear D. CDR3 length equals 13 residues. V was pared by 1 base and J by 6 bases, with 10 bases between. Germline lookup yields CDR1 SGHRS and CDR2 YFSETQ. DNA of the CDR3: TGCGCCAGCAGCTTGTCGGGGATCCCTGAAGCTTTCTTT. This encodes CASSLSGIPEAFF.

This clonotype was counted a few times. The chain uses TRBV25-1 and TRBJ1-4, with D tentatively TRBD1 (6 bases). CDR3 length: 13 amino acids. Per the germline V gene, CDR1 is MGHDK and CDR2 is SYGVNS. The germline V and J ends were trimmed by 9 bases and 6 bases, with 14 bases remaining between them. In DNA form, the CDR3 reads TGTGCCAGTCATCTGGGGGGGCATGAAAAACTGTTTTTT. Translation gives CASHLGGHEKLFF.

The V gene is TRBV29-1, the J gene TRBJ2-7; D may be TRBD1 (5 bases). Germline CDR1 and CDR2: SQVTM and ANQGSEA. The V end was cut by 5 bases, the J end by 0 bases, with 11 bases between. The CDR3 is 13 residues long. CDR3 in amino acids: CSVRQTNSYEQYF. The DNA for the CDR3 is TGCAGCGTTAGACAGACGAACTCCTACGAGCAGTACTTC.

On this clonotype itself: Since a much larger clone is just one base distant, this may be a read error. This chain uses TRBV29-1 with TRBJ1-6; D may be TRBD1 (6 bases). V shed 5 bases and J shed 15 bases, with 11 bases lying between them. CDR1 is SQVTM and CDR2 is ANQGSEA in the germline V gene. The CDR3 covers 10 residues. CDR3 amino acids: CSVSQGRLHF. The CDR3 DNA reads TGCAGCGTTTCACAGGGCCGCCTCCACTTT. The full variable domain, in which reference TRBV29-1 and TRBJ1-6 provide the parts outside the CDR3, is SAVISQKPSRDICQRGTSLTIQCQVDSQVTMMFWYRQQPGQSLTLIATANQGSEATYESGFVIDKFPISRPNLTFSTLTVSNMSPEDSSIYLCSVSQGRLHFGNGTRLTVT.

This clonotype occurred many times. This chain connects TRBV12-5 to TRBJ2-1, with D maybe TRBD2 (6 bases). The CDR3 is 14 residues long. The V end lost 5 bases, the J end lost 6 bases, and 14 bases lay between the germline ends. The germline V gene has CDR1 LGHNT and CDR2 FRNRAP. DNA of the CDR3: TGTGCTAGTGGTGGGGTGGACTACTTCAATGAGCAGTTCTTC. It encodes CASGGVDYFNEQFF.

The chain recombines TRBV9 with TRBJ2-1; D call uncertain. CDR1 is SGDLS, CDR2 YYNGEE, per germline. Trimming removed 1 base at V and 5 bases at J, with 4 bases between. The CDR3 is 12 residues long. CDR3 nucleotide sequence: TGTGCCAGCAGCGTATCCCACAATGAGCAGTTCTTC. It codes for CASSVSHNEQFF.

There are many counts of this clonotype. The chain recombines TRBV6-1 with TRBJ2-3, with 11 bases aligning to TRBD2. CDR1 is MNHNS and CDR2 is SASEGT in the germline V gene. J gave up 3 bases and V 7 bases, and 3 bases lay outside the gene matches. This CDR3 region has 14 residues. CDR3 DNA: TGTGCCAGCACACTAGCGGGAGCAACAGATACGCAGTATTTT. Encoded protein: CASTLAGATDTQYF.

This clonotype was counted only a few times. The chain is built from TRBV29-1 and TRBJ2-3; a possible D gene is TRBD2 (8 bases). Germline V gene data show CDR1 as SQVTM and CDR2 as ANQGSEA. V was pared by 6 bases and J by 8 bases, with 27 bases between. The CDR3 is made up of 16 amino acids. The CDR3 loop is CSVQTVGTAGGGTQYF. The CDR3 nucleotides are TGCAGCGTCCAAACCGTCGGGACAGCCGGGGGGGGTACGCAGTATTTT.

This clonotype has a handful of counts. The chain carries TRBV20-1 and TRBJ2-1; 14 bases match TRBD2. Unmatched junction bases numbered 4, after V lost 2 bases and J lost 7 bases. Germline-derived CDR1 and CDR2 are DFQATT and SNEGSKA (reference sequence). CDR3 length: 15 amino acids. For the CDR3, the DNA is TGCAGTGCTAGAAAGACTAGCGGGAGGGCAAATGAGCAGTTCTTC. Its protein is CSARKTSGRANEQFF.

The chain couples TRBV5-1 to TRBJ2-6; 7 bases map to TRBD1. Germline CDR1 SGHRS, CDR2 YFSETQ. This CDR3 has 18 residues. Trimming at V came to 4 bases and at J to 0 bases, leaving 10 bases not matched to a gene. The CDR3 loop is CASSVPGQRSSGANVLTF. CDR3 sequence (DNA): TGCGCCAGCAGCGTTCCGGGACAGAGAAGCTCTGGGGCCAACGTCCTGACTTTC. The full variable domain, in which reference TRBV5-1 and TRBJ2-6 provide the parts outside the CDR3, is KAGVTQTPRYLIKTRGQQVTLSCSPISGHRSVSWYQQTPGQGLQFLFEYFSETQRNKGNFPGRFSGRQFSNSRSEMNVSTLELGDSALYLCASSVPGQRSSGANVLTFGAGSRLTVL.

This clonotype was observed a handful of times. The genes are TRBV4-1 and TRBJ1-1; D perhaps matches TRBD1 (5 bases). This CDR3 contains 13 residues. Between the trimmed V and J ends, which lost 4 bases and 10 bases, there was a span of 16 bases. CDR1 is MGHRA, CDR2 YSYEKL, per germline. For the CDR3, the DNA is TGCGCCAGCAGCCCGTTGGGCATTAGGGGAGCTTTCTTT. Its protein product is CASSPLGIRGAFF.

J is TRBJ2-7 and V is TRBV7-3; D not resolved. The length of the CDR3 is 16 residues. V lost 1 base to trimming and J lost 0 bases, with 13 bases between them. Per the germline V gene, CDR1 is SGHTA and CDR2 is FQGTGA. The CDR3 nucleotides read TGTGCCAGCAGCTTAAGCGGAAGAACTTCCTCCTACGAGCAGTACTTC. It encodes CASSLSGRTSSYEQYF.

The chain combines TRBV12-5 with TRBJ2-1; D ambiguous. This CDR3 comprises 17 residues. Germline CDR1 reads LGHNT; CDR2 reads FRNRAP. The germline V and J ends were trimmed by 0 bases and 4 bases, with 16 bases remaining between them. DNA for the CDR3: TGTGCTAGTGGTTTGGTACCCAATCTCGTCGGATACAATGAGCAGTTCTTC. It yields the protein CASGLVPNLVGYNEQFF.

In this sample, this clonotype turned up a few times. The chain employs TRBV24-1 and TRBJ2-7; maybe TRBD1 (5 bases). This CDR3 spans 16 amino acids. Trimming shortened V by 3 bases and J by 2 bases, and 16 bases separated the two germline ends. Germline V lookup: CDR1 KGHDR, CDR2 SFDVKD. CDR3 amino acids: CATSDEARVGTYEQYF. CDR3 nucleotides: TGTGCCACCAGTGATGAGGCCAGGGTGGGGACCTACGAGCAGTACTTC.

The chain combines TRBV4-1 with TRBJ2-5; D call uncertain. Germline V gene data show CDR1 as MGHRA and CDR2 as YSYEKL. V lost 6 bases, J lost 1 base, and 9 bases lay in between. This CDR3 comprises 13 residues. The CDR3 DNA sequence: TGCGCCAGCAGGCTTACTACCCAAGAGACCCAGTACTTC. It specifies CASRLTTQETQYF.

V usage is TRBV7-9 and J usage is TRBJ2-1, with TRBD2 matching 8 bases. V was clipped by 5 bases and J by 4 bases; unmatched bases: 10. There are 16 residues in the CDR3. Germline CDR1 SEHNR, CDR2 FQNEAQ (reference sequence). CDR3 in DNA: TGTGCCAGCAGCCTTGAAGCGGGAGACCCTTACAATGAGCAGTTCTTC. Its translation: CASSLEAGDPYNEQFF.

This clonotype has a handful of counts. This sequence joins TRBV29-1 and TRBJ2-2; 11 bases agree with TRBD2. The CDR3 totals 15 residues. V trimming: 6 bases; J trimming: 6 bases; junction bases outside the gene matches: 9. From germline, CDR1 is SQVTM and CDR2 ANQGSEA. The CDR3 nucleotides are TGCAGCGTGAGAGCCGGGACTAGCGGCCCCGGGGAGCTGTTTTTT. Translation: CSVRAGTSGPGELFF.

This clonotype was found a few times. The chain has TRBV10-2 and TRBJ1-1, with 11 nucleotides matching TRBD1. Germline values: CDR1 WSHSY, CDR2 SAAADI. Trimming at V came to 7 bases and at J to 2 bases, leaving 6 bases not matched to a gene. The CDR3 sequence is 15 residues long. The CDR3 is CASIKGQGANTEAFF. The CDR3, as DNA: TGCGCCAGCATAAAAGGACAGGGGGCTAACACTGAAGCTTTCTTT.

The chain recombines TRBV7-9 with TRBJ2-5; D is unclear. This CDR3 region has 13 residues. Germline CDR1 and CDR2: SEHNR and FQNEAQ (reference sequence). The V end lost 2 bases, the J end lost 5 bases, and 9 bases lay between the germline ends. CDR3 protein: CASSLRPHETQYF. The DNA for the CDR3 is TGTGCCAGCAGCTTACGCCCGCACGAGACCCAGTACTTC.

This clonotype appeared a few times. J is TRBJ2-1 and V is TRBV6-5; TRBD2 agrees at 10 bases. With V trimmed by 2 bases and J by 6 bases, 10 bases remained unmatched. The CDR3 is 17 residues long. Germline CDR1 MNHEY, CDR2 SVGAGI. CDR3 sequence: CASSYPSSGSSRNEQFF. The CDR3 nucleotides are TGTGCCAGCAGTTACCCCTCTAGCGGGAGTTCGCGCAATGAGCAGTTCTTC.

The chain recombines TRBV18 with TRBJ1-1; no reliable D call. V was pared by 6 bases and J by 1 base, with 12 bases between. The V gene's germline CDR1 is KGHSH and CDR2 LQKENI. The CDR3 is 14 residues long. The CDR3 coding sequence is TGTGCCAGCTCGCCGACCATAGGGAACACTGAAGCTTTCTTT. Amino acids: CASSPTIGNTEAFF.

The V call is TRBV7-2, the J call TRBJ2-7; TRBD2 matches 11 bases. Germline values: CDR1 SGHTA, CDR2 FQGNSA. V gave up 4 bases and J gave up 3 bases; unmatched junction bases: 5. This CDR3 is 15 amino acids long. This chain's CDR3 is CASSSLGLAGYEQYF. DNA for the CDR3: TGTGCCAGCAGCTCCCTAGGACTAGCGGGCTACGAGCAGTACTTC.

The genes are TRBV12-3 or TRBV12-4 and TRBJ2-6, with D hard to call. This CDR3 region has 15 residues. The V end was cut by 8 bases, the J end by 1 base, with 12 bases between. CDR3 DNA sequence: TGTGCCAGCTTACCACGGGCTTCTGGGGCCAACGTCCTGACTTTC. Residues: CASLPRASGANVLTF.

This clonotype was found a few times. J is TRBJ1-1 and V is TRBV6-5, with D hard to call. V shed 2 bases and J shed 4 bases, with 23 bases lying between them. This CDR3 spans 18 amino acids. CDR1 MNHEY and CDR2 SVGAGI come from the germline V gene. CDR3 DNA: TGTGCCAGCAGTTACGCGCCCCTTGAGTTTGTTGTCGGCACTGAAGCTTTCTTT. Its protein product is CASSYAPLEFVVGTEAFF.

For this clonotype: Given a much more abundant clone one base away, this may be a read error. The chain combines TRBV12-3 or TRBV12-4 with TRBJ1-5; D gene ambiguous. V lost 5 bases and J 4 bases, leaving 12 bases between the germline ends. The CDR3 totals 14 residues. Here the CDR3 reads CASSLHASNQPQHF. CDR3 sequence (DNA): TGTGCCAGCAGTCTACATGCCTCTAATCAGCCCCAGCATTTT.

The CDR3 nucleotides read TGTGCCAGCAGCCATACGTCCGCGGGAGGGCCAGTCGGGGAGCTGTTTTTT. It encodes CASSHTSAGGPVGELFF. This chain uses TRBV6-1 with TRBJ2-2; TRBD2 aligns across 9 bases. V trimming: 6 bases; J trimming: 7 bases; junction bases outside the gene matches: 15. Germline V lookup: CDR1 MNHNS, CDR2 SASEGT. The CDR3 runs 17 residues.